Sequencing of this T cell receptor beta chain was carried out in a study of CD4 and CD8 cells across lung adenocarcinoma regions. Germline CDR1 is SGHVS and CDR2 is FQNEAQ. V trimming: 1 base; J trimming: 0 bases; junction bases outside the gene matches: 5. This CDR3 has 17 amino acids. TCRdb re-derived calls from the PCR reads in MiXCR, one entry per CDR3 protein. The sample holds under 20,000 distinct CDR3 sequences, more than 45% seen once. The patients had localized lung adenocarcinoma, a non-small cell subtype. The rearrangement uses TRBV7-8 and TRBJ1-1; TRBD1 agrees at 10 bases. Sequenced input: CD4+ T cells from the margin of a lung tumor. This receptor was taken from a male donor with lung adenocarcinoma. The CD4 and CD8 labels of this study may be unreliable. The CDR3 is CASSLGQGTGVNTEAFF. In DNA form, the CDR3 reads TGTGCCAGCAGCTTAGGTCAGGGGACAGGGGTGAACACTGAAGCTTTCTTT. The entire variable domain, with the rest obtained from reference TRBV7-8 and TRBJ1-1, is as follows: GAGVSQSPRYKVAKRGQDVALRCDPISGHVSLFWYQQALGQGPEFLTYFQNEAQLDKSGLPSDRFFAERPEGSVSTLKIQRTQQEDSAVYLCASSLGQGTGVNTEAFFGQGTRLTVV.